Listed below are T cell receptor beta chains from one sample, sequenced in a study of cytomegalovirus exposure and HLA in healthy donors. Repertoires were generated with immunoSEQ multiplex PCR, while TCRdb's copy carries only in-frame clones and drops some. The table lists over 70,000 clones, more than 55% of them singletons. Sequencing was carried out using PBMCs. These receptors all stem from a woman between 50 and 59 years old in good health and CMV-seropositive. Both conserved end residues are part of each CDR3. A D gene is named only where the DNA matches it firmly. Some rows have no size entry. The others give once, few or many, or a class for an expanded clone.

D gene: TRBD1; J gene: TRBJ1-4; clone size: .; V gene: TRBV7-9; CDR3 protein: CASSLTVNRGEKLFF; CDR3 DNA: TGTGCCAGCAGCCTCACCGTTAACAGGGGTGAAAAACTGTTTTTT
D gene: TRBD1; J gene: TRBJ2-7; clone size: .; V gene: TRBV14; CDR3 protein: CASSQLQGTYEQYF; CDR3 DNA: TGTGCCAGCAGCCAACTACAGGGGACCTACGAGCAGTACTTC
D gene: .; J gene: TRBJ1-1; clone size: .; V gene: TRBV27; CDR3 protein: CASSPRQVGGTEAFF; CDR3 DNA: TGTGCCAGCAGTCCTAGACAGGTAGGAGGCACTGAAGCTTTCTTT
D gene: .; J gene: TRBJ1-1; clone size: .; V gene: TRBV7-9; CDR3 protein: CASSHPKNTNTEAFF; CDR3 DNA: TGTGCCAGCAGCCATCCGAAGAACACGAACACTGAAGCTTTCTTT
D gene: TRBD1; J gene: TRBJ1-1; clone size: .; V gene: TRBV10-2; CDR3 protein: CASSLDRDTEAFF; CDR3 DNA: TGCGCCAGCAGTTTGGACAGGGACACTGAAGCTTTCTTT
D gene: .; J gene: TRBJ2-2; clone size: .; V gene: TRBV7-3; CDR3 protein: CASSLSAGANTGELFF; CDR3 DNA: TGTGCCAGCAGCTTATCGGCAGGGGCGAACACCGGGGAGCTGTTTTTT
D gene: .; J gene: TRBJ1-2; clone size: .; V gene: TRBV5-1; CDR3 protein: CASSLLDSNYGYTF; CDR3 DNA: TGCGCCAGCAGCTTGCTGGACAGTAACTATGGCTACACCTTC
D gene: .; J gene: TRBJ1-3; clone size: .; V gene: TRBV28; CDR3 protein: CASTLRGHSGNTIYF; CDR3 DNA: TGTGCCAGCACTTTAAGGGGTCATTCGGGAAACACCATATATTTT
D gene: TRBD1; J gene: TRBJ1-5; clone size: .; V gene: TRBV28; CDR3 protein: CASSPGQRSQPQHF; CDR3 DNA: TGTGCCAGCAGCCCGGGACAGCGATCACAGCCCCAGCATTTT
D gene: TRBD2; J gene: TRBJ2-4; clone size: few; V gene: TRBV28; CDR3 protein: CASSLMVGLAGPAAKNIQYF; CDR3 DNA: TGTGCCAGCAGTTTAATGGTAGGACTAGCGGGGCCCGCTGCCAAAAACATTCAGTACTTC
D gene: TRBD1; J gene: TRBJ1-2; clone size: .; V gene: TRBV7-2; CDR3 protein: CASSTRDRESSGYTF; CDR3 DNA: TGTGCCAGCAGCACCAGGGACAGGGAATCGTCTGGCTACACCTTC
D gene: .; J gene: TRBJ2-5; clone size: .; V gene: TRBV7-9; CDR3 protein: CASSFNRAAQETQYF; CDR3 DNA: TGTGCCAGCAGCTTTAACAGGGCGGCCCAAGAGACCCAGTACTTC
D gene: .; J gene: TRBJ1-6; clone size: few; V gene: TRBV2; CDR3 protein: CASRGGQDHYSYNSPLHF; CDR3 DNA: TGTGCCAGCCGTGGGGGGCAGGACCATTACTCCTATAATTCACCCCTCCACTTT
D gene: TRBD2; J gene: TRBJ2-3; clone size: .; V gene: TRBV11-2; CDR3 protein: CASSLSRLAGRTQYF; CDR3 DNA: TGTGCCAGCAGCTTAAGCAGACTAGCGGGGCGTACGCAGTATTTT
D gene: .; J gene: TRBJ1-1; clone size: .; V gene: TRBV7-2; CDR3 protein: CASSSQPGFSEAFF; CDR3 DNA: TGTGCCAGCAGCTCTCAACCAGGGTTTTCTGAAGCTTTCTTT
D gene: .; J gene: TRBJ2-1; clone size: .; V gene: TRBV7-2; CDR3 protein: CASSPMGGVSSYNEQFF; CDR3 DNA: TGTGCCAGCAGCCCAATGGGCGGGGTGAGCTCCTACAATGAGCAGTTCTTC
D gene: .; J gene: TRBJ2-1; clone size: .; V gene: TRBV11-2; CDR3 protein: CASSFDYGASYNEQFF; CDR3 DNA: TGTGCCAGCAGTTTTGATTATGGGGCTTCCTACAATGAGCAGTTCTTC
D gene: .; J gene: TRBJ1-5; clone size: .; V gene: TRBV28; CDR3 protein: CASSFGQNNQPQHF; CDR3 DNA: TGTGCCAGCAGTTTCGGACAGAACAATCAGCCCCAGCATTTT
D gene: .; J gene: TRBJ1-2; clone size: .; V gene: TRBV4-2; CDR3 protein: CASSQENGYGYTF; CDR3 DNA: TGTGCCAGCAGCCAAGAGAACGGCTATGGCTACACCTTC
D gene: .; J gene: TRBJ2-1; clone size: .; V gene: TRBV30; CDR3 protein: CAWVRPSRNEQFF; CDR3 DNA: TGTGCCTGGGTCCGTCCGTCTCGGAATGAGCAGTTCTTC
D gene: TRBD1; J gene: TRBJ2-2; clone size: few; V gene: TRBV10-1; CDR3 protein: CASQGATGELFF; CDR3 DNA: TGCGCCAGCCAGGGGGCGACCGGGGAGCTGTTTTTT
D gene: .; J gene: TRBJ2-5; clone size: .; V gene: TRBV19; CDR3 protein: CASSIRGTQETQYF; CDR3 DNA: TGTGCCAGTAGTATACGAGGGACACAAGAGACCCAGTACTTC
D gene: TRBD1; J gene: TRBJ2-1; clone size: .; V gene: TRBV5-1; CDR3 protein: CASSPWDRDYNEQFF; CDR3 DNA: TGCGCCAGCAGCCCCTGGGACAGAGACTACAATGAGCAGTTCTTC
D gene: TRBD1; J gene: TRBJ1-2; clone size: .; V gene: TRBV10-2; CDR3 protein: CASSSTGSNYGYTF; CDR3 DNA: TGCGCCAGCAGTTCGACAGGGTCGAACTATGGCTACACCTTC
D gene: .; J gene: TRBJ2-7; clone size: few; V gene: TRBV6-1; CDR3 protein: CASGVGSYEQYF; CDR3 DNA: TGTGCCAGCGGAGTCGGCTCCTACGAGCAGTACTTC
D gene: .; J gene: TRBJ2-1; clone size: .; V gene: TRBV9; CDR3 protein: CVSSVEGWSNEQFF; CDR3 DNA: TGTGTCAGCAGCGTAGAGGGGTGGAGCAATGAGCAGTTCTTC
D gene: TRBD2; J gene: TRBJ2-3; clone size: .; V gene: TRBV29-1; CDR3 protein: CSVDATSGGADTQYF; CDR3 DNA: TGCAGCGTTGACGCGACTAGCGGGGGGGCAGATACGCAGTATTTT
D gene: .; J gene: TRBJ2-7; clone size: few; V gene: TRBV6-1; CDR3 protein: CASSESFQGPNLQQYF; CDR3 DNA: TGTGCCAGCAGTGAAAGTTTCCAGGGGCCCAACCTACAGCAGTACTTC
D gene: TRBD1; J gene: TRBJ1-2; clone size: .; V gene: TRBV2; CDR3 protein: CASTRYQPGQGADYGYTF; CDR3 DNA: TGTGCCAGCACAAGATACCAACCGGGACAGGGGGCTGACTATGGCTACACCTTC
D gene: TRBD2; J gene: TRBJ2-5; clone size: .; V gene: TRBV2; CDR3 protein: CASSEFAGGLQETQYF; CDR3 DNA: TGTGCCAGCAGTGAATTTGCGGGGGGCCTCCAAGAGACCCAGTACTTC
D gene: .; J gene: TRBJ2-3; clone size: once; V gene: TRBV7-8; CDR3 protein: CASSQSSSADTQYF; CDR3 DNA: TGTGCCAGCAGCCAGTCGAGCAGCGCAGATACGCAGTATTTT
D gene: .; J gene: TRBJ1-5; clone size: .; V gene: TRBV28; CDR3 protein: CASSSNGAGQPQHF; CDR3 DNA: TGTGCCAGCAGTTCAAATGGCGCGGGTCAGCCCCAGCATTTT
D gene: TRBD1; J gene: TRBJ2-3; clone size: .; V gene: TRBV2; CDR3 protein: CASSSTGTEDTQYF; CDR3 DNA: TGTGCCAGCAGTTCGACCGGGACAGAAGATACGCAGTATTTT
D gene: .; J gene: TRBJ2-7; clone size: .; V gene: TRBV5-6; CDR3 protein: CASRPTGSPSYEQYF; CDR3 DNA: TGTGCCAGCAGGCCCACAGGGAGCCCCTCCTACGAGCAGTACTTC
D gene: .; J gene: TRBJ2-1; clone size: few; V gene: TRBV7-9; CDR3 protein: CASSSLGAAVYNEQFF; CDR3 DNA: TGTGCCAGCAGCTCCCTGGGGGCTGCAGTCTACAATGAGCAGTTCTTC
D gene: .; J gene: TRBJ2-1; clone size: .; V gene: TRBV30; CDR3 protein: CAWSVRRGLFF; CDR3 DNA: TGTGCCTGGAGTGTACGGAGGGGCCTGTTCTTC
D gene: TRBD1; J gene: TRBJ2-7; clone size: .; V gene: TRBV18; CDR3 protein: CASSPKQGAYEQYF; CDR3 DNA: TGTGCCAGCTCACCTAAACAGGGGGCATACGAGCAGTACTTC
D gene: .; J gene: TRBJ2-3; clone size: .; V gene: TRBV5-1; CDR3 protein: CASSLVPFPLTDTQYF; CDR3 DNA: TGCGCCAGCAGCTTGGTCCCCTTCCCACTCACAGATACGCAGTATTTT
D gene: .; J gene: TRBJ2-3; clone size: .; V gene: TRBV20-1; CDR3 protein: CSASRTDTQYF; CDR3 DNA: TGCAGTGCAAGCCGCACAGATACGCAGTATTTT
D gene: .; J gene: TRBJ1-1; clone size: .; V gene: TRBV15; CDR3 protein: CATREGMNTEAFF; CDR3 DNA: TGTGCCACCCGAGAGGGTATGAACACCGAAGCTTTCTTT
D gene: .; J gene: TRBJ2-7; clone size: .; V gene: TRBV9; CDR3 protein: CASSVDPGSSYEQYF; CDR3 DNA: TGTGCCAGCAGCGTAGATCCGGGGAGCTCCTACGAGCAGTACTTC
D gene: .; J gene: TRBJ2-6; clone size: .; V gene: TRBV4-3; CDR3 protein: CASSQDVTFSGANVLTF; CDR3 DNA: TGCGCCAGCAGCCAAGATGTGACATTCTCTGGGGCCAACGTCCTGACTTTC
D gene: TRBD2; J gene: TRBJ2-7; clone size: .; V gene: TRBV4-2; CDR3 protein: CASSQEGLAGSYEQYF; CDR3 DNA: TGTGCCAGCAGCCAAGAAGGACTAGCGGGCTCCTACGAGCAGTACTTC
D gene: .; J gene: TRBJ1-1; clone size: few; V gene: TRBV27; CDR3 protein: CASSLVRASTEAFF; CDR3 DNA: TGTGCCAGCAGTTTGGTCAGGGCATCGACTGAAGCTTTCTTT
D gene: TRBD1; J gene: TRBJ1-4; clone size: .; V gene: TRBV6-5; CDR3 protein: CASSYSATGLYEKLFF; CDR3 DNA: TGTGCCAGCAGTTACTCCGCGACAGGGCTTTATGAAAAACTGTTTTTT
D gene: TRBD1; J gene: TRBJ1-4; clone size: few; V gene: TRBV4-3; CDR3 protein: CASSQDDRGGVGEKLFF; CDR3 DNA: TGCGCCAGCAGCCAAGATGACAGGGGAGGAGTTGGTGAAAAACTGTTTTTT
D gene: .; J gene: TRBJ1-4; clone size: few; V gene: TRBV7-2; CDR3 protein: CASSSGGVANEKLFF; CDR3 DNA: TGTGCCAGCAGCTCCGGGGGGGTAGCTAATGAAAAACTGTTTTTT
D gene: TRBD1; J gene: TRBJ2-1; clone size: .; V gene: TRBV7-6; CDR3 protein: CASSSGTGRYSEQFF; CDR3 DNA: TGTGCCAGCAGCTCCGGGACAGGGAGGTACAGTGAGCAGTTCTTC
D gene: TRBD1; J gene: TRBJ1-1; clone size: few; V gene: TRBV13; CDR3 protein: CASSLEFGQGSPEAFF; CDR3 DNA: TGTGCCAGCAGCTTAGAATTCGGACAGGGTAGTCCTGAAGCTTTCTTT
D gene: .; J gene: TRBJ1-2; clone size: .; V gene: TRBV27; CDR3 protein: CASTPEGASNLYGYTF; CDR3 DNA: TGTGCCAGCACCCCCGAAGGGGCCTCAAACCTCTATGGCTACACCTTC
D gene: TRBD1; J gene: TRBJ1-1; clone size: .; V gene: TRBV6-4; CDR3 protein: CASSDPGQVMNTEAFF; CDR3 DNA: TGTGCCAGCAGTGACCCGGGACAGGTCATGAACACTGAAGCTTTCTTT
D gene: .; J gene: TRBJ1-2; clone size: .; V gene: TRBV5-6; CDR3 protein: CASSLDRVDYGYTF; CDR3 DNA: TGTGCCAGCAGCTTGGACAGGGTAGACTATGGCTACACCTTC
D gene: TRBD1; J gene: TRBJ2-7; clone size: few; V gene: TRBV15; CDR3 protein: CATSSGQGSSYEQYF; CDR3 DNA: TGTGCCACCAGCAGTGGACAGGGCAGCTCCTACGAGCAGTACTTC
D gene: .; J gene: TRBJ1-1; clone size: .; V gene: TRBV18; CDR3 protein: CASSPVGGPAFF; CDR3 DNA: TGTGCCAGCTCACCAGTCGGGGGGCCGGCTTTCTTT
D gene: .; J gene: TRBJ2-1; clone size: .; V gene: TRBV6-5; CDR3 protein: CASSYPRGGHNEQFF; CDR3 DNA: TGTGCCAGCAGTTACCCGAGGGGGGGTCACAATGAGCAGTTCTTC
D gene: TRBD1; J gene: TRBJ2-1; clone size: .; V gene: TRBV27; CDR3 protein: CASSLQGNEQFF; CDR3 DNA: TGTGCCAGCAGCTTACAGGGGAATGAGCAGTTCTTC
D gene: .; J gene: TRBJ2-7; clone size: .; V gene: TRBV27; CDR3 protein: CASSFQTGYEQYF; CDR3 DNA: TGTGCCAGCAGTTTTCAAACAGGCTACGAGCAGTACTTC
D gene: .; J gene: TRBJ2-2; clone size: .; V gene: TRBV28; CDR3 protein: CASSGTLHTGELFF; CDR3 DNA: TGTGCCAGCAGTGGGACATTACACACCGGGGAGCTGTTTTTT
D gene: .; J gene: TRBJ1-6; clone size: .; V gene: TRBV13; CDR3 protein: CASSLAPAGDYNSPLHF; CDR3 DNA: TGTGCCAGCAGCTTAGCCCCCGCAGGGGACTATAATTCACCCCTCCACTTT
D gene: .; J gene: TRBJ2-3; clone size: .; V gene: TRBV5-1; CDR3 protein: CASSSDRPLGTQYF; CDR3 DNA: TGCGCCAGCAGCTCCGACAGGCCCTTGGGTACGCAGTATTTT